This T cell receptor beta chain was captured in a study of blood T cell repertoires in COVID-19. Study overall: Some COVID-19 samples were acute and others convalescent; all came from the United States, Italy and Spain. Nucleic acid was either cDNA or gDNA, and it came from T cells, B-cell-depleted T cells, or PBMCs.

The CDR3 is 14 residues long. The germline gives CDR1 MNHNY, CDR2 SVGAGI (reference sequence). V lost 7 bases to trimming and J lost 4 bases, with 17 bases between them. In the authors' workflow: Researchers report that nucleated cell counts were estimated from reference gene primer amplification. Profiling relied on immunoSEQ multiplex PCR, and the TCRdb table lists in-frame clones only, not all of them. V and J calls and clone size come straight from that table; D and trimming were deduced from the DNA. The data contain some 300,000 clones, 88% of them seen just once; the ten biggest clones take up approximately 7.2%.

The V call is TRBV6-6, the J call TRBJ2-7; D possibly corresponds to TRBD2 (6 bases). The clonotype originates from a woman aged 25-40 years who had recovered from COVID-19. Sequenced: peripheral blood. The CDR3 bases are TGTGCCAGCATTAGCTCCAGGGCGGGATACGAGCAGTACTTC. As protein: CASISSRAGYEQYF.